Listed here is a single T cell receptor beta chain. Germline values: CDR1 SEHNR, CDR2 FQNEAQ (reference sequence). This CDR3 is built from 15 residues. J lost 3 bases, V lost 5 bases, and 3 bases had no gene match. Sequencing used immunoSEQ multiplex PCR; TCRdb keeps in-frame clones, though not all of them. The table has about 64,000 clones, approximately 90% seen once. Recruits, aged about 18 to 100 years, lived in 24 US areas. Donors were grouped by their self-reported clinical history. Among Cohort 3 donors, those recovered had two negative PCRs, clearance, or symptom resolution. The record originates from a study of blood T cell repertoires in COVID-19. About the study: From T cells, B-cell-depleted T cells, or PBMCs came the material, which was cDNA or gDNA.

The clonotype was recovered from a woman aged 40 to 49 who had recovered from COVID-19. The genes are TRBV7-9 and TRBJ1-4, with TRBD1 matching 10 bases. Sequenced input: PBMCs or T cells enriched from blood (not recorded which). CDR3 sequence: CASSPGTGANEKLFF. CDR3 nucleotides: TGTGCCAGCAGCCCGGGGACAGGGGCTAATGAAAAACTGTTTTTT.